The present T cell receptor beta chain was sequenced within a study of CD4 T cells in relation to SARS-CoV-2 and coronaviruses. General study points: SARS-CoV-2-driven expansion was significantly weaker in crossreactive than monoreactive clones.

Details on this clone: Antigen unknown. Other nucleotide sequences in the sample specify the same CDR3.

Sequencing was performed with immunoSEQ multiplex PCR; in TCRdb, only in-frame clones are kept and a portion is missing. The sample contains around 70,000 clones, approximately 87% of which appear only once. Unexposed donor CD4+ T cells date from about 2011-2018, before the COVID-19 pandemic. The germline gives CDR1 SGHNT, CDR2 YENEEA. This CDR3 spans 14 amino acids. V was trimmed by 4 bases and J by 0 bases, leaving 8 bases between them. V usage is TRBV11-3 and J usage is TRBJ2-3, with D maybe TRBD1 (6 bases). The receptor's source is a human donor in good health. The sequenced material came from memory CD4+ T cells from PBMCs. The CDR3 bases are TGTGCCAGCAGCTCAGGGGCGAGCACAGATACGCAGTATTTT. Amino acids: CASSSGASTDTQYF.